A single sample gave rise to the 17 T cell receptor beta chains below, sequenced in a study of blood T cell repertoires in COVID-19. Profiled with immunoSEQ multiplex PCR; TCRdb holds only in-frame clones, not every one. The repertoire holds approximately 140,000 clones, 84% seen once, with less than 9% in the top ten. Sequencing used peripheral blood. The receptors shown here come from a man between 25 and 39 years old with COVID-19, enrolled during active disease.

The chain combines TRBV11-3 with TRBJ2-3, with D possibly being TRBD1 (6 bases). The germline V and J ends were trimmed by 3 bases and 6 bases, with 13 bases remaining between them. Looked up from germline, CDR1 is SGHNT and CDR2 is YENEEA. The CDR3 spans 14 residues. CDR3 nucleotide sequence: TGTGCCAGCAGCTTGGGGGCTTTGGGTGATACGCAGTATTTT. This sequence encodes CASSLGALGDTQYF.

This chain uses TRBV24-1 with TRBJ2-4; TRBD1 agrees at 10 bases. This CDR3 comprises 18 residues. From germline, CDR1 is KGHDR and CDR2 SFDVKD. With V trimmed by 3 bases and J by 0 bases, 7 bases remained unmatched. Written as DNA, the CDR3 is TGTGCCACCAGTGATGGGACAGGGGCTTCGTTAGCCAAAAACATTCAGTACTTC. Residues: CATSDGTGASLAKNIQYF.

The V and J genes are TRBV7-2 and TRBJ2-7; maybe TRBD2 (5 bases). This CDR3 comprises 15 residues. Germline loops: CDR1 SGHTA, CDR2 FQGNSA. Trimming removed 5 bases at V and 0 bases at J, with 14 bases between. CDR3 residues: CASSPRAVLSYEQYF. CDR3 bases: TGTGCCAGCAGCCCCAGAGCGGTCCTCTCCTACGAGCAGTACTTC.

The chain recombines TRBV10-3 with TRBJ1-3; possibly TRBD1 for D (5 bases). Germline loops: CDR1 ENHRY, CDR2 SYGVKD. V was clipped by 10 bases and J by 4 bases, with 14 bases between them. The CDR3 spans 13 residues. This CDR3 reads CATAQGKGNTIYF. The CDR3 region has the DNA TGTGCCACCGCTCAGGGTAAAGGAAACACCATATATTTT.

The genes are TRBV20-1 and TRBJ2-5, with TRBD2 matching 7 bases. This CDR3 has 11 amino acids. V gave up 6 bases and J gave up 7 bases; unmatched junction bases: 5. Germline CDR1 DFQATT, CDR2 SNEGSKA (reference sequence). CDR3 protein: CSAGDYWTQYF. The CDR3 bases are TGCAGTGCAGGGGACTATTGGACCCAGTACTTC.

The rearrangement uses TRBV30 and TRBJ2-2, with 7 bases aligning to TRBD1. V was clipped by 4 bases and J by 1 base; unmatched bases: 0. The CDR3 covers 13 residues. Germline-derived CDR1 and CDR2 are GTSNPN and SVGIG (reference sequence). In nucleotides, the CDR3 is TGTGCCTGGACAGGGGGGAACACCGGGGAGCTGTTTTTT. Amino acids: CAWTGGNTGELFF.

This clone appeared a single time. V gene TRBV30 combines with J gene TRBJ2-1; a possible D gene is TRBD2 (5 bases). The CDR3 runs 13 residues. V lost 3 bases, J lost 8 bases, and 14 bases lay in between. CDR1 GTSNPN and CDR2 SVGIG come from the germline V gene (reference sequence). The chain's CDR3 is CAWSRTLLHEQFF. For the CDR3, the DNA is TGTGCCTGGAGCAGGACTCTGCTACATGAGCAGTTCTTC. The variable domain in full, completed from reference TRBV30 and TRBJ2-1, reads SQTIHQWPATLVQPVGSPLSLECTVEGTSNPNLYWYRQAAGRGLQLLFYSVGIGQISSEVPQNLSASRPQDRQFILSSKKLLLSDSGFYLCAWSRTLLHEQFFGPGTRLTVL.

The chain links TRBV9 to TRBJ2-1; 7 nucleotides agree with TRBD2. J lost 8 bases, V lost 0 bases, and 8 bases had no gene match. The germline gives CDR1 SGDLS, CDR2 YYNGEE. This CDR3 contains 15 residues. This chain's CDR3 is CASSVVTSAFHEQFF. CDR3 coding DNA: TGTGCCAGCAGCGTAGTAACTAGCGCGTTTCATGAGCAGTTCTTC.

The chain employs TRBV4-2 and TRBJ2-7; 11 bases align to TRBD2. After removal of 2 bases from V and 0 bases from J, the junction contained 0 bases not matched to a gene. Per the germline V gene, CDR1 is LGHNA and CDR2 is YNFKEQ. The CDR3 loop spans 15 amino acids. In DNA form, the CDR3 reads TGTGCCAGCAGCCAAACTAGCGGGAGCTCCTACGAGCAGTACTTC. Translating it yields CASSQTSGSSYEQYF.

The rearrangement uses TRBV6-2 or TRBV6-3 and TRBJ2-7; 7 nucleotides line up with TRBD1. Germline V gives CDR1 MNHEY, CDR2 SVGEGT. The J segment lost 0 bases and the V segment lost 0 bases, leaving 5 bases of the junction unmatched. The CDR3 spans 16 residues. The CDR3 nucleotides read TGTGCCAGCAGTTACTCGAAGGACAGGAGCTCCTACGAGCAGTACTTC. It yields the protein CASSYSKDRSSYEQYF.

The rearrangement links TRBV19 to TRBJ2-1; D possibly corresponds to TRBD2 (6 bases). V dropped 8 bases and J dropped 10 bases, with 12 bases sitting between them. The CDR3 sequence is 11 residues long. Per germline, CDR1 LNHDA and CDR2 SQIVND (reference sequence). In nucleotides, the CDR3 is TGTGCCAGTTCCCGGGGGTGGGAGCAGTTCTTC. This gives the protein CASSRGWEQFF.

CDR3 protein: CSASAGGPGGANVLTF. DNA for the CDR3: TGCAGTGCTAGTGCGGGAGGCCCAGGAGGGGCCAACGTCCTGACTTTC. The chain couples TRBV20-1 to TRBJ2-6; 8 nucleotides match TRBD2. Germline values: CDR1 DFQATT, CDR2 SNEGSKA (reference sequence). The V and J ends lost 3 bases and 4 bases, in that order; junction bases with no gene match: 8. The CDR3 is 16 amino acids.

V and J are TRBV28 and TRBJ2-5; 8 nucleotides match TRBD1. The junction had 14 bases not matched to a gene; V was cut back by 4 bases and J by 1 base. Germline V CDR1 and CDR2: MDHEN, SYDVKM. The CDR3 length is 18 residues. CDR3 region: CASSSPSGTGAIQETQYF. CDR3 DNA: TGTGCCAGCAGTTCCCCCTCCGGGACAGGTGCAATCCAAGAGACCCAGTACTTC.

This chain uses TRBV19 with TRBJ1-5, with D possibly TRBD1 on 6 matching bases. CDR3 length: 15 residues. V lost 7 bases and J 0 bases, leaving 13 bases between the germline ends. Germline CDR1 and CDR2: LNHDA and SQIVND (reference sequence). The DNA for the CDR3 is TGTGCCAGTATTCCCGGACAGATTAGCAATCAGCCCCAGCATTTT. Translating it yields CASIPGQISNQPQHF.

The chain is built from TRBV6-5 and TRBJ1-3; D is unclear. V was pared by 7 bases and J by 1 base, with 5 bases between. From germline, CDR1 is MNHEY and CDR2 SVGAGI. The CDR3 length is 12 residues. CDR3 DNA: TGTGCCAGCAAGAGTTCTGGAAACACCATATATTTT. Its translation is CASKSSGNTIYF.

This chain joins TRBV6-5 and TRBJ2-7, with 12 positions matching TRBD2. CDR3 length: 16 amino acids. Germline CDR1 and CDR2: MNHEY and SVGAGI. After removal of 4 bases from V and 2 bases from J, the junction contained 6 bases not matched to a gene. The CDR3 DNA sequence: TGTGCCAGCAGTTTCCACGGGACTAGCGGGCCCTACGAGCAGTACTTC. Translation: CASSFHGTSGPYEQYF.

J is TRBJ2-5 and V is TRBV24-1; TRBD1 aligns across 7 bases. The CDR3 extends over 16 amino acids. The junction had 13 bases not matched to a gene; V was cut back by 6 bases and J by 4 bases. Germline-derived CDR1 and CDR2 are KGHDR and SFDVKD. As DNA, the CDR3 is TGTGCCACCAGTTACCCCCCGACAGGGAGACTAGAGACCCAGTACTTC. Residues: CATSYPPTGRLETQYF.